Listed here is a single T cell receptor beta chain. The antigen is not known. This PCR relied on a set of 60 Vbeta primers and 13 Jbeta primers. This table comes from immunoSEQ multiplex PCR, and its TCRdb copy is limited to in-frame clones, with some not included. The table includes under 200,000 clones, over 75% detected once. This entry comes from a study of cytomegalovirus exposure and HLA in healthy donors. General observations from the study: The study reported that TCR beta sequences accurately predicted HLA-A and HLA-B alleles in most subjects. For presence/absence analyses, sequencing depth was assumed to be roughly uniform across donors. Cytomegalovirus status, reportedly, was diagnosed with high specificity and sensitivity by the classifier.

Trimming took 0 bases from V and 1 from J, leaving 15 bases between them. There are 17 residues in the CDR3. The germline V gene has CDR1 MGHRA and CDR2 YSYEKL. Sequenced sample: PBMCs. The chain uses TRBV4-1 and TRBJ2-5; D is unresolved. This receptor was taken from a woman in her 50s in good health and CMV-seronegative. DNA for the CDR3: TGCGCCAGCAGCCAAGAGCCCGATGAGAAAATCCAAGAGACCCAGTACTTC. As protein: CASSQEPDEKIQETQYF.